The TCR beta chain under discussion was sequenced for a study of T-cell memory formation after mild COVID-19. Study overall: The two donors had largely donor-specific TCR clusters.

Each CDR3 protein gets one entry after TCRdb re-called the 5' RACE reads with MiXCR. The table shows some 350,000 distinct CDR3 sequences, with under 15% occurring only once. The CDR3 consists of 14 residues. Germline assignment: CDR1 ENHRY and CDR2 SYGVKD. V lost 6 bases and J 5 bases, leaving 16 bases between the germline ends. This clonotype was counted only a few times. The chain employs TRBV10-3 and TRBJ1-1; weak D call: TRBD1 (6 bases). The sequenced sample consisted of PBMCs or a T cell subset sorted from them (not recorded which). The sequence derives from a man aged 18 to 29 who had mild COVID-19 (a few samples of this study predate the infection). Cell type and time point are not known. The CDR3 DNA is TGTGCCATCAGGGACCAGACAGGAGGAACTGAAGCTTTCTTT. This codes for CAIRDQTGGTEAFF.